This TCR beta chain was sequenced in a study of T-cell reconstitution after alpha-beta-depleted transplantation in children (dated by TCRdb to about 2016). For context, the study as a whole: Using TCR repertoire profiling, the study quantitatively followed how T-cell immune reconstitution unfolded in children after TCRalphabeta/CD19-depleted allogeneic hematopoietic cell transplantation.

In regard to this clonotype: Its antigen remains unidentified. Base qualities were left out, and no much larger clone turns up one base away.

Receptors were amplified or captured by PCR. Sequencing instrument: Illumina HiSeq 2500. Molecular barcoding was employed in the preparation of TCR libraries, with unique molecular identifiers being used to normalize TCRbeta repertoire quantification. TCRdb handled the public reads itself, with Q25 trimming in fastp and clone calling in MiXCR, and kept productive beta chains. Each CDR3 protein gets just one entry, which takes the most common genes and DNA from the rows behind it. The sample yields about 980,000 distinct CDR3 sequences; about 30% were counted once. The ten biggest clones cover about 28% of the sample. Overall results and qualifications from the work: The apparently early alphabetaT-cell count recovery about two months after transplant was reportedly dependent on only several hundred rapidly expanded clones derived from non-depleted graft cells. In some patients, high TCRbeta diversity at day 60 was attributed to recipient T cells and intrathymic progenitors that had survived conditioning. The frequencies of hyperexpanded clones fell over the following months, and after one year, T-cell counts and TCRbeta diversity were mostly attributed to newly produced T cells.

Per the publication, the treatment or condition label means: allogeneic hematopoietic cell transplantation with graft depleted of TCRalphabeta T cells and CD19 B cells. The children who served as transplant recipients had been given grafts of TCRalphabeta/CD19-depleted allogeneic hematopoietic cells. CDR1 and CDR2 are read off the germline V gene (reference sequence) as SGHKS and YYEKEE. Trimming leaves V shorter by 2 bases and J shorter by 6 bases, with the junction holding 3 bases beyond the gene matches. The CDR3 runs 15 amino acids, cysteine and phenylalanine included. Of the read, only the CDR3 DNA is kept; its 45 bases are in frame from base 1.

Here the sequenced sample was PBMCs, mostly from graft donor cells, taken 360 days after TCRalphabeta/CD19-depleted stem cell transplant. The sequence came from a boy in the first two years of life who had a stem cell transplant for SCID, so the T cells may come from the graft donor. This chain joins TRBV5-5 to TRBJ2-2, and TRBD2 matches 11 of the central bases. The DNA sequence is given as TGTGCCAGCAGCTTTAGACTAGCGGGGCCCGGGGAGCTGTTTTTT. Translated, it gives CASSFRLAGPGELFF.